A selection of T cell receptor beta chains follows, all from one sample in a study of T cell responses to AZD1222 COVID-19 vaccine. TCRdb keeps only in-frame clones here, not all; method: immunoSEQ multiplex PCR. This table has 190,000 or so clones, 88% appearing once. The specimen comprised peripheral blood, sampled 28 days after the second AZD1222 dose. The receptors derive from an adult who received the AZD1222 COVID-19 vaccine. Both conserved end residues are part of each CDR3. The D gene is left open where the match is weak. Clone size is stated in some rows and not others, as once, few, many or a class when expanded.

-	TRBJ2-1	TRBV27	-	TGTGCCAGCAGTTCCCCCCGGGGCCCGGCCTACAATGAGCAGTTCTTC	CASSSPRGPAYNEQFF
-	TRBJ1-5	TRBV30	-	TGTGCCTGGAGTCTCAGGGAAAATCAGCCCCAGCATTTT	CAWSLRENQPQHF
-	TRBJ2-7	TRBV19	-	TGTGCCAGTAGTATAGATCGAACGGCCCTTCTGAACGAGCAGTACTTC	CASSIDRTALLNEQYF
-	TRBJ2-2	TRBV21-1	-	TGTGCCAGCAGCAAAGTCCCTTCCACCGGGGAGCTGTTTTTT	CASSKVPSTGELFF
TRBD2	TRBJ2-1	TRBV15	-	TGTGCCACCAGCGTCGGGAGGGGGATCTCCTACAATGAGCAGTTCTTC	CATSVGRGISYNEQFF
TRBD1	TRBJ2-7	TRBV15	few	TGTGCCACCAGTCCGGGACAGCCCTCCTACGAGCAGTACTTC	CATSPGQPSYEQYF
TRBD1	TRBJ2-7	TRBV6-5	-	TGTGCCAGCAGCGCACAGGGGGGTGAGCAGTACTTC	CASSAQGGEQYF
TRBD1	TRBJ1-6	TRBV27	once	TGTGCCAGCAGTCGTACAGGGGGCCCGAGCTCCTATAATTCACCCCTCCACTTT	CASSRTGGPSSYNSPLHF
TRBD1	TRBJ1-2	TRBV6-5	-	TGTGCCAGTTGGACAGGGGGCTATGGCTACACCTTC	CASWTGGYGYTF
-	TRBJ2-7	TRBV7-8	-	TGTGCCAGCAGCTTAGACAGGGCCGAGCAGTACTTC	CASSLDRAEQYF
-	TRBJ2-1	TRBV4-3	-	TGCGCCAGCAGCCAAAAAGCCTCCGGTGAGCAGTTCTTC	CASSQKASGEQFF
-	TRBJ1-3	TRBV25-1	-	TGTGCCAGCAGTGAACGGACGGGGAGCTCTGGAAACACCATATATTTT	CASSERTGSSGNTIYF
TRBD1	TRBJ1-1	TRBV6-2/TRBV6-3	-	TGTGCCAGCAGTTCGGGGACAGGGGGCAACACTGAAGCTTTCTTT	CASSSGTGGNTEAFF
-	TRBJ1-1	TRBV19	-	TGTGCCAGTAGTACGGGGGACATTGGGGTTGGGACTGAAGCTTTCTTT	CASSTGDIGVGTEAFF
-	TRBJ2-7	TRBV28	-	TGTGCCAGCAGCCTGGCCCGGGAGCAGTACTTC	CASSLAREQYF
TRBD2	TRBJ2-7	TRBV5-4	-	TGTGCCAGCAGCGCACGGGGGGGACTTCCCTACGAGCAGTACTTC	CASSARGGLPYEQYF
TRBD1	TRBJ2-7	TRBV13	-	TGTGCCAGCAGCTTACTGACAGGGGGTCCCTACGAGCAGTACTTC	CASSLLTGGPYEQYF
-	TRBJ1-5	TRBV28	-	TGTGCCAGCAGTAAACTGACAGTTCAGCCCCAGCATTTT	CASSKLTVQPQHF
-	TRBJ2-2	TRBV18	-	TGTGCCAGCTCACCACACGGGGAGCTGTTTTTT	CASSPHGELFF
-	TRBJ2-6	TRBV28	-	TGTGCCACCCAGGAGGTCTCTGGGGCCAACGTCCTGACTTTC	CATQEVSGANVLTF
-	TRBJ1-4	TRBV7-9	-	TGTGCCAGCAGCCCAACCGGCGGAGCAACTAATGAAAAACTGTTTTTT	CASSPTGGATNEKLFF
-	TRBJ1-2	TRBV6-5	few	TGTGCCAGCAGTACCATTTCGGGGGGGGCGGTCGGCTACACCTTC	CASSTISGGAVGYTF
-	TRBJ1-1	TRBV5-5	-	TGTGCCAGCAGTCTTGGGGGGACTACTGAAGCTTTCTTT	CASSLGGTTEAFF
-	TRBJ2-7	TRBV5-5	-	TGTGCCAGCAGCATGGGGGTCAACTCCTACGAGCAGTACTTC	CASSMGVNSYEQYF
-	TRBJ1-2	TRBV24-1	once	TGTGCCACCAGTGATTTGTCCGGGACCATGGACGACTACACCTTC	CATSDLSGTMDDYTF
TRBD1	TRBJ2-5	TRBV28	-	TGTGCCAGCAGTACGTCAGGGGGCCTAGGGGGAGAGACCCAGTACTTC	CASSTSGGLGGETQYF
-	TRBJ2-3	TRBV19	-	TGTGCCAGTAGTATGGAGGGAGATACGCAGTATTTT	CASSMEGDTQYF
-	TRBJ2-3	TRBV7-2	-	TGTGCCAGCAGAACCGCGAGCACAGATACGCAGTATTTT	CASRTASTDTQYF
-	TRBJ1-4	TRBV9	-	TGTGCCAGCAGCGTAGCAGGGACTAATGAAAAACTGTTTTTT	CASSVAGTNEKLFF
TRBD2	TRBJ2-1	TRBV5-1	-	TGCGCCAGCAGCCTCCCTGCCACGCCCAGCGGGAGGCGTAATGAGCAGTTCTTC	CASSLPATPSGRRNEQFF
-	TRBJ2-3	TRBV5-4	-	TGTGCCAGCAGCTCCGAAACGGCTAGCACAGATACGCAGTATTTT	CASSSETASTDTQYF
-	TRBJ2-7	TRBV5-4	-	TGTGCCAGCAGATATAGCGGAACCCCCTCCTACCCGCTCCCCTACGAGCAGTACTTC	CASRYSGTPSYPLPYEQYF
TRBD2	TRBJ2-1	TRBV9	-	TGTGCCAGCAGCGTAGGTTTCACGACGGGACTAGCGGTGAGCTCCTACAATGAGCAGTTCTTC	CASSVGFTTGLAVSSYNEQFF
-	TRBJ2-7	TRBV4-3	-	TGCGCCAGCAGCCAAGATTTCAGGACCGCGGGTTCCTACGAGCAGTACTTC	CASSQDFRTAGSYEQYF
-	TRBJ1-1	TRBV5-1	-	TGCGCCAGCAGAGGGGAGAACACTGAAGCTTTCTTT	CASRGENTEAFF
-	TRBJ1-2	TRBV10-3	-	TGTGCCATCAGTGTTTTTCTCCCCAAGTCCTCTAACTATGGCTACACCTTC	CAISVFLPKSSNYGYTF
TRBD2	TRBJ2-7	TRBV6-2/TRBV6-3	-	TGTGCCAGCAGTTCCCGACGTCCCGGGACTAGCGACAGCTCCTACGAGCAGTACTTC	CASSSRRPGTSDSSYEQYF
-	TRBJ1-2	TRBV6-5	-	TGTGCCAGCGTTGCAGGGGCAAACTATGGCTACACCTTC	CASVAGANYGYTF
TRBD1	TRBJ1-2	TRBV30	-	TGTGCCTGGAGGAGGCCCGACAGGGCTCGCTTCGGAGGCTACACCTTC	CAWRRPDRARFGGYTF
-	TRBJ2-5	TRBV4-3	-	TGCGCCAGCAGCACCGGGGCACAAGAGACCCAGTACTTC	CASSTGAQETQYF
TRBD2	TRBJ2-3	TRBV7-2	-	TGTGCCAGCAGCTTAGTGCTAGCGGTAGATACGCAGTATTTT	CASSLVLAVDTQYF
-	TRBJ2-5	TRBV9	-	TGTGCCAGCAGCCCGAGTAGCAGCCGGGGGACCCAGTACTTC	CASSPSSSRGTQYF
TRBD2	TRBJ2-7	TRBV3-1/TRBV3-2	-	TGTGCCAGCAGCCTCGGGACTAGTAGGGAGCAGTACTTC	CASSLGTSREQYF
-	TRBJ1-2	TRBV4-3	-	TGCGCCAGCAGCCTTCTAGGGCAGGGGAAGTATGGCTACACCTTC	CASSLLGQGKYGYTF
TRBD2	TRBJ2-1	TRBV28	-	TGTGCCAGCCACCCGGGGGGGTCGTACAATGAGCAGTTCTTC	CASHPGGSYNEQFF
-	TRBJ1-2	TRBV6-5	-	TGTGCCAGCAGCTACGGGTCGGAAAACTATGGCTACACCTTC	CASSYGSENYGYTF
TRBD2	TRBJ2-1	TRBV4-2	-	TGTGCCAGCAGCCAATCTAGCGGGAGGAATGAGCAGTTCTTC	CASSQSSGRNEQFF
-	TRBJ1-2	TRBV4-1	-	TGCGCCAGCAGCCAAGACGACAGCCTAAGCTATGGCTACACCTTC	CASSQDDSLSYGYTF
TRBD2	TRBJ2-5	TRBV28	-	TGTGCCAGCAGTTCCCCTAGCGGGGGGGGCAAAGAGACCCAGTACTTC	CASSSPSGGGKETQYF
-	TRBJ1-5	TRBV30	-	TGTGCCTGGAGTGAGGTCCAGTCCAATCAGCCCCAGCATTTT	CAWSEVQSNQPQHF
-	TRBJ1-4	TRBV6-5	-	TGTGCCAGTCTAGACAAGCTAAATGAAAAACTGTTTTTT	CASLDKLNEKLFF
-	TRBJ2-2	TRBV7-2	-	TGTGCCAGCAGCGCCCACAACCCGGGAGTGGGTACCGGGGAGCTGTTTTTT	CASSAHNPGVGTGELFF
-	TRBJ2-7	TRBV7-3	few	TGTGCCAGCAGCCGGGACTGGACTAACTACGAGCAGTACTTC	CASSRDWTNYEQYF
-	TRBJ2-5	TRBV6-5	few	TGTGCCAGCAGCTTCGGTGTTGGCGAGACCCAGTACTTC	CASSFGVGETQYF
-	TRBJ2-5	TRBV10-3	-	TGTGCCATCAGTGAGTCGAGGAGCCGGGGGGAGACCCAGTACTTC	CAISESRSRGETQYF